Each of the 14 T cell receptor beta chains below was sequenced from the same sample in a study of blood T cell repertoires in COVID-19. Libraries were prepared by immunoSEQ multiplex PCR; TCRdb keeps only in-frame clonotypes and omits some of them. This table has hundreds of thousands of clones, 88% appearing once. Material for sequencing was peripheral blood. These receptors were collected from a woman in her sixties or seventies with COVID-19, enrolled during active disease.

The CDR3 here is CASSLEASGLSYGYTF. The CDR3 region has the DNA TGTGCCAGCAGTTTAGAAGCCTCGGGACTGAGCTATGGCTACACCTTC. This chain uses TRBV28 with TRBJ1-2; tentative D call: TRBD1 (5 bases). The CDR3 has 16 residues. CDR1 and CDR2 (germline): MDHEN, SYDVKM. V was shortened by 2 bases and J by 4 bases, with 17 bases between the two germline ends.

The DNA for the CDR3 is TGTGCCTGGAGTGAACAGTTCTACGAGCAGTACTTC. Its protein product is CAWSEQFYEQYF. The chain carries TRBV30 and TRBJ2-7; D is unresolved. Trimming cost V 1 base and J 3 bases, with 7 bases left between them. There are 12 residues in the CDR3. CDR1 and CDR2 from the germline V gene are GTSNPN and SVGIG (reference sequence).

V usage is TRBV3-1 (or the pseudogene TRBV3-2) and J usage is TRBJ2-2; 10 bases align to TRBD2. Germline V gene sequence: CDR1 LGHDT, CDR2 YNNKEL (reference sequence). The CDR3 runs 17 residues. Trimming at V came to 3 bases and at J to 0 bases, leaving 4 bases not matched to a gene. The CDR3 region is CASSQPGLAPNTGELFF. In DNA, the CDR3 is TGTGCCAGCAGCCAGCCGGGACTAGCGCCGAACACCGGGGAGCTGTTTTTT.

V is TRBV5-1 and J is TRBJ1-2; D is unclear. This CDR3 contains 13 residues. The germline V gene encodes CDR1 SGHRS and CDR2 YFSETQ. The germline V and J ends were trimmed by 1 base and 6 bases, with 10 bases remaining between them. The CDR3 is CASSLPGIHGYTF. As DNA, the CDR3 is TGCGCCAGCAGCTTGCCCGGGATTCATGGCTACACCTTC.

The chain uses TRBV11-2 and TRBJ2-5; tentative D call: TRBD1 (5 bases). This CDR3 contains 14 residues. Deletions cut 5 bases from V and 1 base from J, with 11 bases between. Germline CDR1 SGHAT, CDR2 FQNNGV. The CDR3 here is CASSPQGSQETQYF. The DNA of the CDR3 is TGTGCCAGCAGCCCTCAGGGATCCCAAGAGACCCAGTACTTC.

V and J are TRBV2 and TRBJ1-1; 7 bases line up with TRBD1. Germline CDR1 reads SNHLY; CDR2 reads FYNNEI. The CDR3 extends over 15 amino acids. V trimming: 3 bases; J trimming: 5 bases; junction bases outside the gene matches: 9. The CDR3 coding sequence is TGTGCCAGCAGTGAGGAGGCACAGGGGACGACTGAAGCTTTCTTT. This translates into CASSEEAQGTTEAFF.

V gene TRBV9 combines with J gene TRBJ1-2; tentatively, D is TRBD1 (6 bases). CDR1 and CDR2 from the germline V gene are SGDLS and YYNGEE. Deletions cut 6 bases from V and 1 base from J, with 13 bases between. The CDR3 is 14 amino acids. The DNA of the CDR3 is TGTGCCAGCACAGGGGCAGCGATTAACTATGGCTACACCTTC. This translates into CASTGAAINYGYTF. The full variable domain, in which reference TRBV9 and TRBJ1-2 provide the parts outside the CDR3, is DSGVTQTPKHLITATGQRVTLRCSPRSGDLSVYWYQQSLDQGLQFLIQYYNGEERAKGNILERFSAQQFPDLHSELNLSSLELGDSALYFCASTGAAINYGYTFGSGTRLTVV.

The rearrangement joins TRBV28 to TRBJ2-1; weak D call: TRBD2 (6 bases). The CDR3 length is 13 residues. CDR1 and CDR2 (germline): MDHEN, SYDVKM. Trimming shortened V by 5 bases and J by 14 bases, and 19 bases separated the two germline ends. The CDR3 DNA follows: TGTGCCAGCAGTCCCCCGGGACTGATCTTGGAGTTCTTC. Translating gives CASSPPGLILEFF. Combining the CDR3 with reference TRBV28 and TRBJ2-1 gives the whole variable domain DVKVTQSSRYLVKRTGEKVFLECVQDMDHENMFWYRQDPGLGLRLIYFSYDVKMKEKGDIPEGYSVSREKKERFSLILESASTNQTSMYLCASSPPGLILEFFGPGTRLTVL.

As for this clone: Other DNA sequences in the same sample also yield this CDR3. V and J are TRBV5-4 and TRBJ2-1, with a tentative D call TRBD2 (6 bases). Between the trimmed V and J ends, which lost 2 bases and 1 base, there was a span of 10 bases. The CDR3 extends over 15 amino acids. Germline V CDR1 and CDR2: SGHNT, YYREEE (reference sequence). CDR3 amino acids: CASSLSGTSYNEQFF. The CDR3 DNA follows: TGTGCCAGCAGCTTATCAGGGACTTCCTACAATGAGCAGTTCTTC. Full variable domain (missing parts from reference TRBV5-4 and TRBJ2-1): ETGVTQSPTHLIKTRGQQVTLRCSSQSGHNTVSWYQQALGQGPQFIFQYYREEENGRGNFPPRFSGLQFPNYSSELNVNALELDDSALYLCASSLSGTSYNEQFFGPGTRLTVL.

The CDR3 spells CASSSLTGVGYIQYF. The CDR3 bases are TGTGCCAGCAGCTCATTAACAGGGGTGGGATACATTCAGTACTTC. J is TRBJ2-4 and V is TRBV5-4; 7 bases agree with TRBD1. Trimming took 3 bases from V and 8 from J; bases not matched to a gene: 11. The CDR3 length is 15 residues. Germline loops: CDR1 SGHNT, CDR2 YYREEE (reference sequence). The entire variable domain, with the rest obtained from reference TRBV5-4 and TRBJ2-4, is as follows: ETGVTQSPTHLIKTRGQQVTLRCSSQSGHNTVSWYQQALGQGPQFIFQYYREEENGRGNFPPRFSGLQFPNYSSELNVNALELDDSALYLCASSSLTGVGYIQYFGAGTRLSVL.

The V gene is TRBV7-8, the J gene TRBJ2-7; 9 bases match TRBD1. The V gene end was trimmed by 1 base and the J gene end by 4 bases; junction bases not matched to a gene: 11. Germline CDR1 SGHVS, CDR2 FQNEAQ. The CDR3 runs to 17 residues. CDR3 coding DNA: TGTGCCAGCAGCTTAGGGTCTTTTGGGACAGGGAAATACGAGCAGTACTTC. Encoded protein: CASSLGSFGTGKYEQYF.

This chain links TRBV4-2 with TRBJ1-5, with unresolved D. The V gene lost 0 bases and the J gene lost 0 bases, with 9 bases spanning the gap. The germline V gene has CDR1 LGHNA and CDR2 YNFKEQ. The CDR3 loop spans 16 amino acids. The CDR3 region is CASSQDTSYSNQPQHF. In DNA form, the CDR3 reads TGTGCCAGCAGCCAAGATACGAGTTATAGCAATCAGCCCCAGCATTTT.

This chain uses TRBV28 with TRBJ2-1, with D maybe TRBD1 (6 bases). The CDR3 is 14 residues long. Trimming took 5 bases from V and 9 from J, leaving 17 bases between them. In germline, CDR1 is MDHEN, CDR2 SYDVKM. CDR3 DNA sequence: TGTGCCAGCAGTAACTACAGGGTTGATGGTGAGCAGTTCTTC. Its translation is CASSNYRVDGEQFF.

The chain carries TRBV15 and TRBJ1-5, with D uncertain. CDR3 length equals 15 residues. V lost 1 base, J lost 0 bases, and 7 bases lay in between. The germline V gene encodes CDR1 LNHNV and CDR2 YYDKDF (reference sequence). The CDR3 coding sequence is TGTGCCACCAGCAGAGGCGGAGTTAGCAATCAGCCCCAGCATTTT. Amino acid sequence: CATSRGGVSNQPQHF.